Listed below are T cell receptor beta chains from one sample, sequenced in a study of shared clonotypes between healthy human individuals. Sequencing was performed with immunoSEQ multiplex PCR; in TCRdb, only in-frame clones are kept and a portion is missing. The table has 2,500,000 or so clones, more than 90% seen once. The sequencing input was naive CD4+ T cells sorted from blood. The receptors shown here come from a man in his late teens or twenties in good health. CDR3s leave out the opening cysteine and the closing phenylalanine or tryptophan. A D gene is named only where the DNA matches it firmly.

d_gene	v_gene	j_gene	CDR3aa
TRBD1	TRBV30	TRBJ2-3	AWSSGQGGTDTQY
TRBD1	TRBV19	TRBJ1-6	ASRNTGTGNSPLH
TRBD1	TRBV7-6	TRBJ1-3	ASSLPQGGQDSGNTIY
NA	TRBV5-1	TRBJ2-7	ASSTGSMTYEQY
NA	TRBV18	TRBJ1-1	ASSPTRGFTEAF
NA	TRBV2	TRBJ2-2	ASNGGLGTGELF
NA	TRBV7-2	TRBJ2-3	ASSLQGRVTDTQY
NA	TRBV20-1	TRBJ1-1	SALRTAEAF
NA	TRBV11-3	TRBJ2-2	ASSLWLNTGELF
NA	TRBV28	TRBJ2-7	ASGTPEQLYEQY
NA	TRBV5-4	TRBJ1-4	ASSLQGVNEKLF
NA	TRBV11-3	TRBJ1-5	ASSLKPQH
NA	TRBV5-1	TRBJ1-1	ASSLVQGASAEAF
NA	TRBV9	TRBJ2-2	ASSVISVAGELF
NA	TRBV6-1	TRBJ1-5	ATREGPGNQPQH
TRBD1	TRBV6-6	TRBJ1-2	ASRGGLQGASYGYT
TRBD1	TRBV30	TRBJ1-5	AWSPGTGLNQPQH
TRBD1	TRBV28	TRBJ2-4	ASSLWTGKIGNIQY
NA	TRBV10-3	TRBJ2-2	AIRDSLMGELF
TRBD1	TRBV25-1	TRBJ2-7	ASKGQGANEQY
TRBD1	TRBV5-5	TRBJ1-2	ASTLTGAPYGYT
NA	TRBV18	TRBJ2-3	ASSPLESTDTQY
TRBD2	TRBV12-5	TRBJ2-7	ASGLSSGRSEQY
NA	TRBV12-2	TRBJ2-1	ASRPVSGRGGNEQF
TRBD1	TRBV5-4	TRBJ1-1	ASSFWDRGLNTEAF
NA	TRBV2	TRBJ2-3	ASSESYSVLKY
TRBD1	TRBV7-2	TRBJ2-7	ASSFASDRGGEQY
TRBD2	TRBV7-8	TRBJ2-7	ASSLGTSGTVAGEQY
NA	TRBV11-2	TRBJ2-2	ASSLAAGGLGRTGELF
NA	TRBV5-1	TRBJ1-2	ASKGLGLGYGYT
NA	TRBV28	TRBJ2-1	ASSRRGRTYNEQF
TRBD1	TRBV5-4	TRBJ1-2	ASSRTGSQMYGYT
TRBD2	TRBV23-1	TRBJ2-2	ASSPPGGGELF
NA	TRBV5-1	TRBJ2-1	ASSLEGKSYNEQF
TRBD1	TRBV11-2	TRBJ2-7	ASSLDRDYEQY
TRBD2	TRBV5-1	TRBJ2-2	ASSLSGGAQLAELF
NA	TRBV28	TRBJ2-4	ASSLGMTKNIQY
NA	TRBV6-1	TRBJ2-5	ASRTGTQQETQY
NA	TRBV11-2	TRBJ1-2	ASSLDTLRGYGYT
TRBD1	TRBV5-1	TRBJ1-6	ASSSGTGESPLH
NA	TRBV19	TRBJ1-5	ASMGGGYSNQPQH
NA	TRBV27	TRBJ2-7	ASSLTMASSSYEQY
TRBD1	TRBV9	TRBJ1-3	ASSFGTAGNTIY
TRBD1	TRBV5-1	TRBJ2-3	ASSLQGFGADTQY
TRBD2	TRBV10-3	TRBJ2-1	AISIAGAGVGEQF
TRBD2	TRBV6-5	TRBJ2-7	ASSYSSSSGSYEQY
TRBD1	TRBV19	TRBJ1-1	ASSITDRGREAEAF
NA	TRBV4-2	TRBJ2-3	ASSQDPTDTQY
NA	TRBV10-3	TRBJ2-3	AISEGRGGTDTQY
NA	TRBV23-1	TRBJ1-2	ASSQSGKGRRPYGYT
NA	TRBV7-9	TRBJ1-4	ASSPTGTTNEKLF
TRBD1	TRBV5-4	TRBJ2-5	ASSLDRGVQETQY
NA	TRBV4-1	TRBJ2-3	ASSQVVGSATDTQY